A single sample is the source of the 17 T cell receptor beta chains below, sequenced in a study of T cell responses to AZD1222 COVID-19 vaccine. This table comes from immunoSEQ multiplex PCR, and its TCRdb copy is limited to in-frame clones, with some not included. The sample lists 150,000 to 200,000 clones; around 93% were seen once. Sequences were derived from peripheral blood, sampled on day 0 of AZD1222 vaccination. The receptors originated from an adult in good health.

The chain has TRBV7-9 and TRBJ2-7, with TRBD1 matching 7 bases. The CDR3 has 14 residues. Germline CDR1 is SEHNR and CDR2 is FQNEAQ (reference sequence). The V and J ends lost 1 base and 4 bases, in that order; junction bases with no gene match: 4. The DNA of the CDR3 is TGTGCCAGCAGCTTAGAACAGGGGTCGTACGAGCAGTACTTC. It is translated as CASSLEQGSYEQYF.

Notes on this clone: Other DNA sequences in this specimen translate into the identical CDR3. The V and J genes are TRBV18 and TRBJ2-1; 9 bases match TRBD1. The CDR3 covers 16 residues. CDR1 is KGHSH and CDR2 is LQKENI in the germline V gene. The trim removed 5 bases at V and 7 bases at J, leaving 12 bases unmatched. The DNA of the CDR3 is TGTGCCAGCTCATCAACCGGGACAGGGAGTCTTAATGAGCAGTTCTTC. This translates into CASSSTGTGSLNEQFF.

This chain uses TRBV4-1 with TRBJ1-5; possibly TRBD1 for D (6 bases). This CDR3 is built from 16 residues. Germline V gene sequence: CDR1 MGHRA, CDR2 YSYEKL. The ends were cut back, 2 bases at V and 2 bases at J, with 13 bases in the middle. As DNA, the CDR3 is TGCGCCAGCAGCCAACCTACGGACAGTCGCAATCAGCCCCAGCATTTT. Protein sequence: CASSQPTDSRNQPQHF.

This clone occurred once. V is TRBV11-3 and J is TRBJ1-1; no reliable D call. Germline V lookup: CDR1 SGHNT, CDR2 YENEEA. V was trimmed by 1 base and J by 3 bases, leaving 18 bases between them. CDR3 length: 17 residues. The CDR3: CASSLACRGGLDTEAFF. The CDR3 bases are TGTGCCAGCAGCTTAGCTTGTCGTGGAGGGCTTGACACTGAAGCTTTCTTT.

The gene calls are TRBV6-6 and TRBJ2-7; 7 bases line up with TRBD2. Germline trimming cut 5 bases from V and 1 base from J; bases unmatched to any gene: 2. Germline CDR1 and CDR2: MNHNY and SVGAGI (reference sequence). The CDR3 totals 13 residues. The CDR3 protein is CASSAGESYEQYF. DNA of the CDR3: TGTGCCAGCAGTGCGGGGGAGTCCTACGAGCAGTACTTC.

The J gene is TRBJ2-5, the V gene TRBV7-9, with D possibly being TRBD1 or TRBD2 (5 bases each). Germline loops: CDR1 SEHNR, CDR2 FQNEAQ (reference sequence). The CDR3 contains 17 residues. Trimming shortened V by 0 bases and J by 4 bases, and 18 bases separated the two germline ends. CDR3 residues: CASSLAGGWDPRETQYF. The CDR3 region has the DNA TGTGCCAGCAGCTTAGCGGGCGGATGGGACCCTAGAGAGACCCAGTACTTC.

V gene TRBV29-1 combines with J gene TRBJ1-2, with 7 bases lining up with TRBD1. Germline V gene data show CDR1 as SQVTM and CDR2 as ANQGSEA. This CDR3 has 13 amino acids. The trim removed 6 bases at V and 2 bases at J, leaving 6 bases unmatched. DNA of the CDR3: TGCAGCGTATCGGACAGGTCCAACTATGGCTACACCTTC. Translation gives CSVSDRSNYGYTF.

The V gene is TRBV2, the J gene TRBJ2-3; tentatively, D is TRBD2 (5 bases). This CDR3 comprises 14 residues. Germline CDR1 SNHLY, CDR2 FYNNEI. The ends were cut back, 1 base at V and 3 bases at J, with 8 bases in the middle. In DNA form, the CDR3 reads TGTGCCAGCAGTGAAGAGGGCGGGACAGATACGCAGTATTTT. Its protein product is CASSEEGGTDTQYF.

The V gene is TRBV9, the J gene TRBJ1-1; TRBD1 is a possible D gene (5 bases). This CDR3 has 16 residues. Trimming took 3 bases from V and 1 from J, leaving 16 bases between them. Germline loops: CDR1 SGDLS, CDR2 YYNGEE. The CDR3 region is CASSAHGQAGNTEAFF. The CDR3 nucleotides are TGTGCCAGCAGCGCCCACGGACAAGCGGGGAACACTGAAGCTTTCTTT.

The chain has TRBV10-3 and TRBJ2-1; a possible D gene is TRBD2 (6 bases). Looked up from germline, CDR1 is ENHRY and CDR2 is SYGVKD. V gave up 3 bases and J gave up 0 bases, with 12 bases separating them. The CDR3 is made up of 16 amino acids. CDR3 loop: CAISDPTGSSYNEQFF. DNA for the CDR3: TGTGCCATCAGTGACCCAACCGGGAGCTCCTACAATGAGCAGTTCTTC.

This chain connects TRBV5-1 to TRBJ2-2, with unresolved D. Trimming took off 0 bases at V and 2 bases at J, with 8 bases between the two ends. The germline V gene encodes CDR1 SGHRS and CDR2 YFSETQ. The CDR3 covers 15 residues. This CDR3 reads CASSLGEINTGELFF. CDR3 DNA sequence: TGCGCCAGCAGCTTGGGGGAAATCAACACCGGGGAGCTGTTTTTT.

V gene TRBV11-2 combines with J gene TRBJ1-2; D might be TRBD1 (5 bases). Trimming removed 4 bases from V and 5 bases from J, with 14 bases in between. The CDR3 loop spans 14 amino acids. Looked up from germline, CDR1 is SGHAT and CDR2 is FQNNGV. This chain's CDR3 is CASSYLRGRYGYTF. The CDR3 nucleotides read TGTGCCAGCAGCTACTTACGGGGCCGGTATGGCTACACCTTC.

V and J are TRBV6-2 or TRBV6-3 and TRBJ2-3; TRBD2 agrees at 8 bases. Germline V CDR1 and CDR2: MNHEY, SVGEGT. Unmatched junction bases numbered 3, after V lost 4 bases and J lost 0 bases. This CDR3 has 15 amino acids. The CDR3 DNA reads TGTGCCAGCAGTTTCGCTAGCGGGAGCACAGATACGCAGTATTTT. Its protein product is CASSFASGSTDTQYF.

This sequence joins TRBV21-1 and TRBJ2-1; the table's D gene call, TRBD2, was not cross checked with the DNA. TRBV21-1 is a known pseudogene. This CDR3 contains 15 residues. The CDR3 protein is CASEMSGSNYNEQFF. CDR3 DNA: TGTGCCAGCGAAATGAGCGGGAGCAACTACAATGAGCAGTTCTTC.

The V gene is TRBV29-1, the J gene TRBJ1-1, with TRBD1 as a possible D gene (5 bases). The ends were cut back, 7 bases at V and 10 bases at J, with 16 bases in the middle. CDR1 and CDR2 (germline): SQVTM, ANQGSEA. This CDR3 is built from 11 residues. CDR3 protein: CSASGTIGAFF. In DNA form, the CDR3 reads TGCAGCGCCTCCGGGACGATTGGAGCTTTCTTT.

The rearrangement links TRBV25-1 to TRBJ1-4; unclear D gene. Looked up from germline, CDR1 is MGHDK and CDR2 is SYGVNS. The CDR3 extends over 15 amino acids. Trimming stripped 1 base from V and 4 bases from J, with 10 bases between. CDR3 bases: TGTGCCAGCAGTGAATTGGGTGGCGTTAATGAAAAACTGTTTTTT. This translates into CASSELGGVNEKLFF.

A single count supports this clone. V usage is TRBV6-6 and J usage is TRBJ2-3; TRBD2 matches 8 bases. Germline values: CDR1 MNHNY, CDR2 SVGAGI (reference sequence). This CDR3 has 16 amino acids. V shed 1 base and J 3 bases; nucleotides not matched to a gene: 6. The CDR3 DNA follows: TGTGCCAGCAGTTACTTCTCGGGAGGGCCGACAGATACGCAGTATTTT. Its translation: CASSYFSGGPTDTQYF.